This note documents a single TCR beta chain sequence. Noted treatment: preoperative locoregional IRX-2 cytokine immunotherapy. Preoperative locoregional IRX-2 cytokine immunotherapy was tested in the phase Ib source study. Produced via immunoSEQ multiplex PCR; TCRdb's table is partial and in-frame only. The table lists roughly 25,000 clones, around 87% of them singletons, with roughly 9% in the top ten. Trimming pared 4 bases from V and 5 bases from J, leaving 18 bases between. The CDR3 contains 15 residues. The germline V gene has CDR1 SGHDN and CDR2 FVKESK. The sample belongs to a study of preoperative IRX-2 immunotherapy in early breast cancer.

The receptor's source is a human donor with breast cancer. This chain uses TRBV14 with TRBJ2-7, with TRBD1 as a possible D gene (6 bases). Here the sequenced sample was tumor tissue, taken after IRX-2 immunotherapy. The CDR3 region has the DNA TGTGCCAGCAGCCTATTAACAGGGTTCGGGGACGAGCAGTACTTC. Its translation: CASSLLTGFGDEQYF.